This T cell receptor (beta chain) is drawn from a study of cytomegalovirus exposure and HLA in healthy donors (dated by TCRdb to the late 2010s). Looking at the study overall: In an earlier analysis of around 540 of the donors, about 270 Gb of sequence data and 117 million unique TCR beta sequences from about 179 million T cells were reported. The study profiled the T cell repertoires of 550 to 700 subjects by immunosequencing and related them to cytomegalovirus serostatus. Of the roughly 420 genotyped donors, less than 85% were placed in the genetic ancestry cluster associated with self-reported Caucasian donors. Across around 400 genotyped donors of the cohort, an average of roughly 250,000 unique TCR beta nucleotide sequences per donor were sequenced, and approximately 19% of those sequences were non-productive. Donor age, sex, ethnicity and CMV serostatus were compiled together with the repertoire data. Besides the first cohort of around 670 subjects, a separate validation cohort made up of over a hundred different subjects was used. An early release covering roughly 640 HLA-typed donors comprised about 290 gigabases of sequencing data and some 79 million unique TCR sequences. Because of strong linkage in the cohort, 5 or 6 DR-DQ haplotypes were treated as single units for association and clustering. The study was designed to test whether signatures of past pathogen exposure could be identified by cataloging public T cell receptors. To decide whether each TCR beta V gene segment behaved as functional or pseudogenic, an earlier analysis of some 570 of the donors relied on high-throughput TCR beta sequencing. Class I and class II HLA loci were covered by the typing at four-digit resolution. Genome-wide SNP genotypes for about three fifths of the roughly 670 donors were used in a later genetic analysis, which treated that subset as a discovery cohort. All discovery cohort repertoires had been generated on a single sequencing platform. The later analysis used no new phenotypic data to find candidate immune exposures, relying instead on TCR beta sequences and their occurrence across donors. To predict cytomegalovirus infection status, the study combined high-throughput TCR immunosequencing, statistical association of individual TCRs with disease status, and machine learning. To study patterns of TCR occurrence, a later analysis re-analyzed previously published TCR beta repertoires from 700 or so donors and added high-resolution HLA genotyping. The number of typed donors differed by locus: about 629-630 for A, B, C, DRB1 and DQB1; approximately 540 for DQA1; 606 for DPA1; and some 430 for DPB1.

Its CDR3 holds 15 amino acids, cysteine through phenylalanine. Just the 45-base CDR3 DNA is kept, in frame starting at base 1. Between the V and J ends, shortened by 5 bases and 7 bases respectively, the junction contains 18 bases. CDR1 and CDR2 are drawn from the germline V gene: SGHAT, FQNNGV. In total, approximately 610 healthy bone marrow donors made up the cohort. At the time of sampling, every cohort member was nominally healthy, though immune exposures that went unrecorded were likely present. The donor was CMV seronegative and belonged to the group of 350 to 400 seronegative cohort members. A peripheral blood sample was collected from each donor, and TCR beta sequencing was performed on peripheral blood mononuclear cells. Genomic DNA extraction from the blood cell samples was performed with the Qiagen DNeasy Blood Extraction Kit. The paper as a whole reports these results and caveats: A further reported finding was that TCR beta sequences accurately predicted the HLA-A and HLA-B alleles for most subjects in the first cohort. In a later analysis, TCR association rates were found to vary across HLA loci, with the most associated TCRs seen for DRB1 alleles and the fewest for HLA-C alleles. In vitro tests confirmed that a few of the cytomegalovirus-associated TCR beta chains recognize cytomegalovirus antigens. In a later genetic analysis, fewer N-insertions in productive TCRs were reported among donors in an Asian-associated ancestry cluster than the approximately 670-donor mean. In both the original and validation cohorts, the classifier was reported to diagnose cytomegalovirus status with high specificity and sensitivity. A later analysis associated about 16,000 TCR beta sequences with specific HLA alleles at a false discovery rate of 0.05. HLA typing was unavailable for some donors at each locus, so association tests used only the typed subset. The 87-base-pair reads could not distinguish some IMGT-functional V segments, including TRBV6-2 and TRBV6-3, so those segments were excluded. A later analysis found that HLA-associated TCR beta chains were more clonally expanded and had lower generation probabilities than equally common non-associated chains. In this cohort, only TCR beta chains were sequenced, and detectable features were limited by the absence of alpha or paired-chain data. Most CMV-associated TCR beta chains appeared to be HLA-restricted in a later analysis, and the HLA associations seemed to be driven largely by CMV exposure. Linkage disequilibrium might explain the correlated functional status among segregating V segments, but an unknown experimental factor could not be ruled out. V-gene and J-gene trimming of TCR beta chains was associated with a missense DCLRE1C variant in a later genetic analysis, and the association was replicated in an independent cohort. Immune exposure information for the cohort was limited to CMV serostatus. Across donors, most TCR sequences were observed very rarely, whereas some public TCRs were present in many individuals. In a later analysis, several top co-occurrence clusters were reported to appear linked to parvovirus B19, influenza, CMV and Epstein-Barr virus. The presence/absence analyses assumed that sequencing depth was roughly uniform across donors, and that assumption may not be true. The sequencing pipeline was judged likely to have produced a cluster of highly shared sequence variants as a technical artifact. An earlier analysis of roughly 570 of the donors showed that most TCR beta V segments appeared in productive rearrangements either about 90% or about 30% of the time, which broadly matched IMGT annotations. According to the authors, the approach could potentially be generalized to other disease states and immunological phenotypes. The earlier analysis of about 600 of the donors excluded seventeen rarely observed V segments, including chromosome 9 orphons, because counts were too low. The study gave a list of some 150 TCR beta chains associated with cytomegalovirus. When HLA alleles, especially DR and DQ, strongly co-occurred, TCR associations were difficult to assign to individual alleles.

Regarding this clone: Its antigen remains unidentified. Base qualities are missing; no much larger clone stands one base away.

Library method: the immunoSEQ multiplex PCR assay. The multiplex PCR relied on a mix of 60 forward primers for TCR Vbeta segments and 13 reverse primers for TCR Jbeta segments. The CDR3 region of rearranged TCR beta genes was amplified from genomic DNA with a multiplex PCR assay. Amplified TCR beta libraries were sequenced as 87-base-pair reads on the Illumina HiSeq System. The source study handled its data this way. In a later analysis, roughly 80 million unique TCR beta chains were counted across the approximately 620 repertoires, and roughly 11 million of these chains were shared by at least two donors. To remove PCR and sequencing errors, raw reads were error-corrected and collapsed into unique sequences using a nearest-neighbor algorithm that merged closely related sequences. V, D and J gene segments were assigned by aligning CDR3 sequences to IMGT reference sequences. Each retained sequence needed at least a six-nucleotide match to both a V gene segment and a J gene segment. A rearrangement counted as productive if the CDR3 had no stop codons and remained in frame with V and J, and every other rearrangement counted as non-productive. CDR3 was defined according to IMGT convention as the region running from the second conserved V-encoded cysteine to the conserved J-encoded phenylalanine. The earlier analysis of approximately 500 of the donors excluded sequences that lacked an unambiguous match to a single V gene segment. In an earlier analysis of approximately 590 of the donors, a V segment was called functional when productive rearrangements were above 56.7%, and segregating when the standard deviation between donors exceeded 5%. A statistical classification framework was built for diagnosing cytomegalovirus status from the catalog of TCR beta chain sequences. In a later analysis, TCR nucleotide sequences were compared against IMGT/GENE-DB human TR gene sequences so that V and J genes could be assigned. The TCRdist pipeline was used in a later analysis to assign CDR3 sequences and most-parsimonious VDJ recombination scenarios. In a later analysis, every TCR beta chain was defined by the combination of its CDR3 amino acid sequence and its V-gene family, and reads without a unique V-gene family were dropped. A later analysis removed nearly 600 highly shared, low-generation-probability nucleotide sequences to deal with suspected cross-contamination and a sequencing artifact. In a later analysis, a clonal expansion index for each public chain was calculated from normalized within-repertoire ranks of inferred template counts. Generation probabilities in a later analysis came from a VDJ recombination model fitted to out-of-frame rearrangements, and those results were checked against IGoR. In a later analysis, TCR-TCR, TCR-HLA and TCR-CMV co-occurrence was scored with hypergeometric tests, and a repertoire-size bias correction was applied to TCR pairs. A later analysis estimated false discovery rates by permuting HLA or CMV assignments 20 times. A later analysis grouped co-occurring TCRs with DBSCAN, adding TCRdist sequence similarity when clustering within HLA-allele-positive subsets. Repertoires with fewer than 30,000 or more than 120,000 public chains were left out of co-occurrence clustering, as were five repertoires with anomalous nucleotide sharing. TCRdb stores this immuneACCESS table with in-frame sequences only. Part of the clones is absent; in the studies checked, under half of the shortfall reflects unresolved V genes, and no reason is known for the rest. The V and J calls and clone size were taken over from that table, and D and trimming were inferred from the DNA. Present in this sample are 200,000 to 250,000 clones, roughly 84% of which were seen just once. The ten largest clones add up to about 1.5% of the sample.

The sequenced sample consisted of PBMCs. The receptor comes from a man aged 50 or older in good health and CMV-seronegative. The receptor chain draws on TRBV11-2 and TRBJ2-1; TRBD2 is a weak D gene call, 6 bases matching. The CDR3 reads CASSPRSGLENEQFF. The nucleotides read TGTGCCAGCAGCCCGCGATCGGGACTGGAAAATGAGCAGTTCTTC.